The T cell receptor beta chain under discussion was sequenced for a study of OX40 agonist ivuxolimab in advanced cancers. Study overall: Of mixed ages from about 20 to 80 and averaging about 60 years, the group was around 78% male. Study-level points and caveats: Both blood CD4+ and CD8+ T cells showed clonal growth by week 6 at 0.1 to 3.0 mg/kg.

Sequencing was performed with immunoSEQ multiplex PCR; in TCRdb, only in-frame clones are kept and a portion is missing. The data contain about 100,000 clones, around nine tenths of them singletons. The CDR3 contains 13 residues. The V gene's germline CDR1 is SGHTA and CDR2 FQGTGA. Trimming cost V 2 bases and J 5 bases, with 9 bases left between them. To note about this clone: Its antigen is not identified.

This sequence originates from an adult with an advanced solid tumor such as melanoma, head and neck, liver or kidney cancer. Sequenced here: CD4+ or CD8+ T cells sorted from blood, sampled in a trial of the OX40 agonist ivuxolimab. The genes are TRBV7-3 and TRBJ2-5; no reliable D call. The CDR3 sequence is CASSLGAGETQYF. In DNA, the CDR3 is TGTGCCAGCAGCTTAGGAGCCGGGGAGACCCAGTACTTC.